This TCR beta chain was observed in a study of PD-1 blockade in classical Hodgkin lymphoma. Time point indicated: cycle 4 day 1 (C4D1), after about 6 weeks of nivolumab. Every one of the patients relapsed after autologous stem cell transplantation (brentuximab vedotin exposure was variable). Relapsed/refractory classical Hodgkin lymphoma patients had complete, partial or progressive responses. Note on this clone: Its antigen remains unidentified.

General study findings and limits: With CD4+ cells, TCR diversity rose significantly by C4D1, but not with CD8+ cells. Newly diagnosed patients reportedly had lower baseline TCR diversity than healthy donors. What drove the repertoire differences, possibly disease activity or prior therapy, has not been defined.

V dropped 4 bases and J dropped 8; count of bases not matched to a gene: 6. The CDR3 covers 14 residues. Germline CDR1 reads SGHRS; CDR2 reads YFSETQ. Sequencing was performed with immunoSEQ multiplex PCR; in TCRdb, only in-frame clones are kept and a portion is missing. This table has tens of thousands of clones, 70% to 90% appearing once. This chain uses TRBV5-1 with TRBJ1-3, with 10 bases fitting TRBD1. This receptor was obtained from a human donor with classical Hodgkin lymphoma. The sample in question was peripheral blood mononuclear cells (PBMCs), obtained before the fourth cycle of nivolumab. The CDR3 bases are TGCGCCAGCAGCGCGGGACAGGGGACTGACACCATATATTTT. It translates to CASSAGQGTDTIYF.